This entry lists 24 T cell receptor beta chains sequenced from one sample in a study of blood T cells in healthy people across ages. Alongside a J-beta primer mix, a sample-barcoded 5' primer served in a second PCR lasting about 6 to 11 cycles. One entry per CDR3 protein, called by TCRdb with MiXCR from the 5' RACE reads. The sample yields over 700,000 distinct CDR3 sequences, 53% seen once. Sequenced sample: blood. The source is a man aged 80 or over in good health.

The chain recombines TRBV5-1 with TRBJ1-1; maybe TRBD1 (6 bases). From germline, CDR1 is SGHRS and CDR2 YFSETQ. This CDR3 is built from 16 residues. Trimming took 4 bases from V and 6 from J, leaving 22 bases between them. The DNA of the CDR3 is TGCGCCAGCAGCGAAAGACAGGATGGGCTCAACGCTGAAGCTTTCTTT. This encodes CASSERQDGLNAEAFF.

Concerning this clonotype: Compared with germline, one end of the junction differs, possibly owing to a read error. This chain joins TRBV7-2 and TRBJ2-3; 11 positions agree with TRBD2. The CDR3 length is 17 residues. Germline V gene data show CDR1 as SGHTA and CDR2 as FQGNSA. CDR3: CASSPGTSGARTDTRYF. The CDR3 coding sequence is TGTGCCAGCAGCCCCGGGACTAGCGGAGCTCGCACAGATACGCGGTATTTT. Full variable domain (remainder filled in from reference TRBV7-2 and TRBJ2-3): GAGVSQSPSNKVTEKGKDVELRCDPISGHTALYWYRQSLGQGLEFLIYFQGNSAPDKSGLPSDRFSAERTGGSVSTLTIQRTQQEDSAVYLCASSPGTSGARTDTRYFGPGTRLTVL.

The chain carries TRBV20-1 and TRBJ2-3; 10 bases are a match to TRBD1. V lost 2 bases, J lost 5 bases, and 4 bases stayed unmatched. The CDR3 sequence is 14 residues long. CDR1 DFQATT and CDR2 SNEGSKA come from the germline V gene (reference sequence). The CDR3, as DNA: TGCAGTGCTAGACGACAGGGGGCTGTAGATACGCAGTATTTT. Translation: CSARRQGAVDTQYF.

The chain employs TRBV7-3 and TRBJ2-1; 8 bases map to TRBD2. Trimming removed 5 bases from V and 0 bases from J; junction bases left unmatched: 3. Germline loops: CDR1 SGHTA, CDR2 FQGTGA. The CDR3 length is 15 residues. This chain's CDR3 is CASSPTSVSYNEQFF. CDR3 nucleotide sequence: TGTGCCAGCAGCCCGACTAGCGTCTCCTACAATGAGCAGTTCTTC.

CDR3 loop: CAISEGNTGELFF. The DNA of the CDR3 is TGTGCCATCAGTGAAGGTAACACCGGGGAGCTGTTTTTT. The rearrangement links TRBV10-3 to TRBJ2-2; D unresolved. Germline CDR1 reads ENHRY; CDR2 reads SYGVKD. The V end lost 3 bases, the J end lost 2 bases, and 4 bases lay between the germline ends. This CDR3 is built from 13 residues.

The CDR3 sequence: CSARRGDQPQHF. The CDR3 DNA reads TGCAGTGCTAGAAGAGGGGATCAGCCCCAGCATTTT. The gene calls are TRBV20-1 and TRBJ1-5; TRBD1 is a possible D gene (5 bases). The CDR3 is made up of 12 amino acids. Germline V gives CDR1 DFQATT, CDR2 SNEGSKA (reference sequence). V was clipped by 2 bases and J by 5 bases, with 7 bases between them.

This clonotype has a handful of counts. The V and J genes are TRBV3-1 and TRBJ2-1; unclear D gene. The CDR3 totals 13 residues. The germline V and J ends were trimmed by 0 bases and 9 bases, with 9 bases remaining between them. The germline V gene has CDR1 LGHDT and CDR2 YNNKEL (reference sequence). CDR3 nucleotide sequence: TGTGCCAGCAGCCAAGATCCCTGGGGTGAGCAGTTCTTC. The encoded protein is CASSQDPWGEQFF.

The chain uses TRBV21-1 and TRBJ1-6. TRBV21-1 is marked as a pseudogene. CDR3 size: 15 residues. Here the CDR3 DNA reads TGTGCCAGCAGCAAAGGGCAGACACCCAATTCACCCCTCCACTTT. This gives the protein CASSKGQTPNSPLHF.

J is TRBJ2-7 and V is TRBV30; TRBD1 agrees at 10 bases. The germline V gene has CDR1 GTSNPN and CDR2 SVGIG (reference sequence). This CDR3 spans 13 amino acids. V gave up 7 bases and J gave up 2 bases; unmatched junction bases: 5. The CDR3 protein is CAYSTGGPYEQYF. The CDR3, as DNA: TGTGCCTATTCGACAGGGGGCCCCTACGAGCAGTACTTC.

This chain links TRBV12-3 or TRBV12-4 with TRBJ2-4; the match to TRBD1 covers 9 bases. The length of the CDR3 is 18 residues. V shed 2 bases and J 6 bases; nucleotides not matched to a gene: 14. CDR3 DNA: TGTGCCAGCAGTTTATCGGTAATGGACAGGGGAGGGAGAAACATTCAGTACTTC. Residues: CASSLSVMDRGGRNIQYF.

As regards this clonotype: The junction departs from germline at one end; a sequencing error may be responsible. The chain couples TRBV2 to TRBJ2-5; TRBD1 matches 10 bases. Germline-derived CDR1 and CDR2 are SNHLY and FYNNEI. The CDR3 consists of 17 residues. CDR3 nucleotide sequence: TGTGCCAGCAGTGAAGGCCACGGACAGGGGGTAAAAGAGATCCAGTACTTC. Translating gives CASSEGHGQGVKEIQYF.

The rearrangement links TRBV21-1 to TRBJ2-5; TRBD1, the D gene given by the table, was not confirmed from the DNA. TRBV21-1 is designated a pseudogene. There are 14 residues in the CDR3. CDR3: CASSKVTREETQYF. The CDR3 DNA reads as TGTGCCAGCAGCAAAGTAACCAGGGAGGAGACCCAGTACTTC.

This chain connects TRBV11-2 to TRBJ1-4, with TRBD1 matching 8 bases. Trimming at V came to 1 base and at J to 3 bases, leaving 4 bases not matched to a gene. The CDR3 has 16 amino acids. Germline V gene data show CDR1 as SGHAT and CDR2 as FQNNGV. This chain's CDR3 is CASSLGTGGANEKLFF. CDR3 nucleotides: TGTGCCAGCAGCTTAGGTACAGGGGGAGCTAATGAAAAACTGTTTTTT.

The V and J genes are TRBV18 and TRBJ1-4, with 9 bases identical to TRBD1. The V gene end was trimmed by 3 bases and the J gene end by 7 bases; junction bases not matched to a gene: 15. The CDR3 spans 18 residues. Per germline, CDR1 KGHSH and CDR2 LQKENI. The CDR3 here is CASSPPGQGGASPEKLFF. The CDR3 DNA sequence: TGTGCCAGCTCACCGCCGGGACAGGGAGGAGCGTCCCCTGAAAAACTGTTTTTT.

The genes are TRBV19 and TRBJ2-7, with 12 bases matching TRBD2. Unmatched junction bases numbered 10, after V lost 5 bases and J lost 2 bases. The CDR3 loop spans 17 amino acids. CDR1 and CDR2 from the germline V gene are LNHDA and SQIVND (reference sequence). CDR3 in amino acids: CASSLGTGLAGTYEQYF. The CDR3 DNA is TGTGCCAGTAGTCTAGGGACCGGACTAGCGGGGACCTACGAGCAGTACTTC.

This clonotype was detected a few times. The chain couples TRBV27 to TRBJ2-1, with 11 bases that match TRBD2. J gave up 4 bases and V 7 bases, and 6 bases lay outside the gene matches. The CDR3 spans 15 residues. Germline lookup yields CDR1 MNHEY and CDR2 SMNVEV (reference sequence). The CDR3 DNA is TGTGCCAGCAATGCGGGACTAGCGGCTTACAATGAGCAGTTCTTC. It yields the protein CASNAGLAAYNEQFF.

The chain combines TRBV3-1 with TRBJ1-4; TRBD1 matches 9 bases. J gave up 4 bases and V 5 bases, and 2 bases lay outside the gene matches. This CDR3 has 14 amino acids. Germline V CDR1 and CDR2: LGHDT, YNNKEL (reference sequence). CDR3 nucleotide sequence: TGTGCCAGCAGCGCGACAGGGGGTAATGAAAAACTGTTTTTT. Amino acids: CASSATGGNEKLFF.

J is TRBJ2-7 and V is TRBV6-1; 9 bases align to TRBD1. CDR1 is MNHNS, CDR2 SASEGT, per germline. The J segment lost 2 bases and the V segment lost 6 bases, leaving 8 bases of the junction unmatched. CDR3 length: 15 residues. CDR3 protein: CASSLQGATAYEQYF. The CDR3 DNA is TGTGCCAGCAGCCTACAGGGGGCTACAGCCTACGAGCAGTACTTC.

The J gene is TRBJ2-5, the V gene TRBV11-2, with 12 nucleotides matching TRBD1. The germline gives CDR1 SGHAT, CDR2 FQNNGV. The length of the CDR3 is 15 residues. With V trimmed by 5 bases and J by 11 bases, 12 bases remained unmatched. In DNA, the CDR3 is TGTGCCAGCAGCATGATAACCGGGACAGGGGGCGGGCAGTACTTC. Encoded protein: CASSMITGTGGGQYF.

This clonotype has just a few counts. CDR3 protein: CASSPPTSGGNEQFF. The CDR3 nucleotides read TGTGCCAGCTCCCCACCGACTAGCGGGGGCAATGAGCAGTTCTTC. The J gene is TRBJ2-1, the V gene TRBV7-6; 12 bases line up with TRBD2. With 8 bases clipped from V and 6 bases from J, the junction kept 8 bases outside the gene matches. Per germline, CDR1 SGHVS and CDR2 FNYEAQ. The CDR3 sequence is 15 residues long.

The gene calls are TRBV20-1 and TRBJ2-7; 8 bases are shared with TRBD1. In germline, CDR1 is DFQATT, CDR2 SNEGSKA (reference sequence). The CDR3 contains 14 residues. J gave up 2 bases and V 5 bases, and 8 bases lay outside the gene matches. The CDR3, as DNA: TGCAGTGCTGTAAGACAGGGGACGACCTACGAGCAGTACTTC. Its protein is CSAVRQGTTYEQYF.

The V gene is TRBV20-1, the J gene TRBJ2-5; 10 positions agree with TRBD2. V lost 3 bases to trimming and J lost 11 bases; unmatched junction nucleotides: 12. The CDR3 loop spans 14 amino acids. CDR1 and CDR2 from the germline V gene are DFQATT and SNEGSKA (reference sequence). The DNA of the CDR3 is TGCAGTGCTAGTGGAGCGGGAGGGCCAAGGGAGCAGTACTTC. Translation gives CSASGAGGPREQYF.

V gene TRBV11-1 combines with J gene TRBJ2-7; D is perhaps TRBD2 (5 bases). V shed 5 bases and J shed 7 bases, with 15 bases lying between them. Germline V gives CDR1 SGHAT, CDR2 FQDESV (reference sequence). There are 13 residues in the CDR3. CDR3 DNA sequence: TGTGCCAGCAGCGCAACGCGGACTGGGGAGCAGTACTTC. Translated: CASSATRTGEQYF.

V usage is TRBV30 and J usage is TRBJ1-2; D is undetermined. V gave up 4 bases and J gave up 3 bases, with 9 bases separating them. The CDR3 runs to 12 residues. The V gene's germline CDR1 is GTSNPN and CDR2 SVGIG (reference sequence). The chain's CDR3 is CAWNIDDYGYTF. The CDR3 DNA reads as TGTGCCTGGAACATAGACGACTATGGCTACACCTTC.